This T cell receptor (beta chain) was obtained from a study of T cell clonality in common variable immunodeficiency. The study, taken as a whole, reports: In common variable immunodeficiency, TCR beta chains reportedly carried fewer deletions and N-nucleotide insertions.

A few counts support this clone. No antigen is known for it. The read ends 3 residues early relative to the CDR3; the germline J gene fills the gap. The CDR3 length is 16 residues. Germline CDR1 is LNHDA and CDR2 is SQIVND (reference sequence). Trimming took 2 bases from V and 0 from J, leaving 14 bases between them. Profiled with immunoSEQ multiplex PCR; TCRdb holds only in-frame clones, not every one. The sample presents some 2,500 clones, none singletons. This receptor was taken from a human donor with common variable immunodeficiency. This sequence joins TRBV19 and TRBJ2-7; D is uncertain. Sequencing was done on a sample of peripheral blood mononuclear cells. CDR3 loop: CASSIRHRSPSYEQYF. The CDR3 DNA, read in part, is TGTGCCAGTAGTATACGCCACCGGTCGCCCTCCTACGAG.